Following are 12 T cell receptor beta chains from one sample sequenced in a study of blood T cell repertoires in COVID-19. Some clones are missing from TCRdb's copy, which holds only in-frame ones; the method was immunoSEQ multiplex PCR. The sample carries about 92,000 clones, roughly 88% recorded once. The specimen was peripheral blood. These receptors were taken from a human donor in a cohort sampled during active COVID-19.

This clone has more than one count but fewer than ten. This chain links TRBV7-9 with TRBJ2-1, with 8 nucleotides matching TRBD1. This CDR3 is built from 15 residues. The J segment lost 1 base and the V segment lost 3 bases, leaving 2 bases of the junction unmatched. Germline CDR1 is SEHNR and CDR2 is FQNEAQ (reference sequence). The CDR3, as DNA: TGTGCCAGCAGCTTTGACAGGGGTTCCTACAATGAGCAGTTCTTC. It encodes CASSFDRGSYNEQFF.

V gene TRBV4-3 combines with J gene TRBJ2-1, with 12 nucleotides matching TRBD2. Trimming removed 1 base from V and 11 bases from J; junction bases left unmatched: 3. CDR1 and CDR2 (germline): LGHNA, YSLEER. The CDR3 is 14 residues long. The CDR3 loop reads CASSQVLAGGKQFF. The CDR3 nucleotides read TGCGCCAGCAGCCAAGTTCTAGCGGGGGGGAAGCAGTTCTTC.

The V gene is TRBV7-2, the J gene TRBJ2-2; possible D gene TRBD1, 6 bases. This CDR3 is built from 15 residues. Germline CDR1 SGHTA, CDR2 FQGNSA. Trimming took 7 bases from V and 3 from J, leaving 15 bases between them. The CDR3 loop is CASNPLGGHTGELFF. The CDR3 DNA reads TGTGCCAGCAACCCGCTAGGGGGACACACCGGGGAGCTGTTTTTT. The full variable domain, with the rest looked up from reference TRBV7-2 and TRBJ2-2, is GAGVSQSPSNKVTEKGKDVELRCDPISGHTALYWYRQSLGQGLEFLIYFQGNSAPDKSGLPSDRFSAERTGGSVSTLTIQRTQQEDSAVYLCASNPLGGHTGELFFGEGSRLTVL.

The rearrangement uses TRBV5-4 and TRBJ2-7, with no clear D. V dropped 1 base and J dropped 3 bases, with 11 bases sitting between them. The V gene's germline CDR1 is SGHNT and CDR2 YYREEE (reference sequence). This CDR3 is 14 amino acids long. Here the CDR3 reads CASSLSGGYYEQYF. The DNA for the CDR3 is TGTGCCAGCAGCTTGTCCGGCGGCTACTACGAGCAGTACTTC.

CDR3 sequence: CASSVGALSSYNEQFF. In DNA form, the CDR3 reads TGTGCCAGCAGCGTAGGAGCGCTTAGCTCCTACAATGAGCAGTTCTTC. V and J are TRBV9 and TRBJ2-1; D unclear. The germline CDR1 and CDR2 sequences are SGDLS and YYNGEE. Trimming pared 0 bases from V and 0 bases from J, leaving 10 bases between. CDR3 size: 16 residues.

The CDR3 sequence is CASSLESGRTDTQYF. The CDR3 region has the DNA TGTGCCAGCAGCTTAGAGAGCGGGCGAACAGATACGCAGTATTTT. The chain has TRBV7-2 and TRBJ2-3, with D tentatively TRBD2 (6 bases). V was pared by 1 base and J by 3 bases, with 11 bases between. Germline CDR1 is SGHTA and CDR2 is FQGNSA. The CDR3 covers 15 residues. Together with reference TRBV7-2 and TRBJ2-3, the CDR3 gives the full variable domain: GAGVSQSPSNKVTEKGKDVELRCDPISGHTALYWYRQSLGQGLEFLIYFQGNSAPDKSGLPSDRFSAERTGGSVSTLTIQRTQQEDSAVYLCASSLESGRTDTQYFGPGTRLTVL.

The chain is built from TRBV27 and TRBJ2-7, with a weak D call TRBD2 (5 bases). This CDR3 has 13 amino acids. Trimming pared 4 bases from V and 3 bases from J, leaving 10 bases between. Germline CDR1 is MNHEY and CDR2 is SMNVEV (reference sequence). The CDR3: CASSYRTDYEQYF. In nucleotides, the CDR3 is TGTGCCAGCAGTTACCGGACTGACTACGAGCAGTACTTC.

The chain employs TRBV2 and TRBJ1-6; 7 nucleotides agree with TRBD1. J lost 14 bases, V lost 1 base, and 8 bases had no gene match. Germline values: CDR1 SNHLY, CDR2 FYNNEI. The CDR3 is 14 amino acids. CDR3 sequence: CASSEGDSRFTLHF. CDR3 bases: TGTGCCAGCAGTGAAGGGGACAGCCGTTTTACCCTCCACTTT.

The chain carries TRBV3-1 (or the pseudogene TRBV3-2) and TRBJ2-1; 9 bases align to TRBD1. Germline V gene data show CDR1 as LGHDT and CDR2 as YNNKEL (reference sequence). There are 16 residues in the CDR3. Trimming at V came to 5 bases and at J to 6 bases, leaving 11 bases not matched to a gene. For the CDR3, the DNA is TGTGCCAGCAGCGTACGAGGGACAGGGCGAGTCAATGAGCAGTTCTTC. Protein: CASSVRGTGRVNEQFF.

The chain has TRBV6-4 and TRBJ1-2; D is undetermined. The CDR3 extends over 14 amino acids. Germline assignment: CDR1 MRHNA and CDR2 SNTAGT. Trimming took 6 bases from V and 0 from J, leaving 11 bases between them. CDR3 protein: CASSPSGTNYGYTF. The CDR3 DNA follows: TGTGCCAGCAGCCCCTCCGGGACTAACTATGGCTACACCTTC.

This clone was found a few times. V usage is TRBV15 and J usage is TRBJ2-2, with D tentatively TRBD2 (6 bases). Trimming left V 6 bases short and J 0 bases short, with 14 bases between. The CDR3 sequence is 16 residues long. Germline lookup yields CDR1 LNHNV and CDR2 YYDKDF (reference sequence). The CDR3 loop reads CATRGPAGANTGELFF. In DNA form, the CDR3 reads TGTGCCACCAGGGGGCCAGCGGGTGCGAACACCGGGGAGCTGTTTTTT.

This clone was counted a single time. This chain uses TRBV2 with TRBJ1-5; D gene unclear. Germline assignment: CDR1 SNHLY and CDR2 FYNNEI. The CDR3 is 14 residues long. Trimming removed 8 bases at V and 1 base at J, with 12 bases between. CDR3 loop: CASGRARSNQPQHF. As DNA, the CDR3 is TGTGCCAGCGGGAGGGCAAGGAGCAATCAGCCCCAGCATTTT. Together with reference TRBV2 and TRBJ1-5, the CDR3 gives the full variable domain: EPEVTQTPSHQVTQMGQEVILRCVPISNHLYFYWYRQILGQKVEFLVSFYNNEISEKSEIFDDQFSVERPDGSNFTLKIRSTKLEDSAMYFCASGRARSNQPQHFGDGTRLSIL.